This T cell receptor (beta chain) is from a study of type 1 and type 2 diabetes patients. Study summary: Participants included type 1 and type 2 diabetes patients plus nondiabetic controls. General study results and limits: Both CD4+ and CD8+ type 2 diabetes repertoires showed significantly higher diversity than type 1. Unmatched age and gender across groups might bias interpretation.

All diabetic donors were classified as either type 1 or type 2 diabetes. The PCR template was genomic DNA. Amplification of the beta chain CDR3 used 30 forward and 13 reverse multiplex primers. TCRdb independently ran MiXCR on the multiplex PCR reads; one entry per CDR3 protein. The sample consists of about 250,000 distinct CDR3 sequences, around 47% of them appearing once. The germline V and J ends were trimmed by 0 bases and 2 bases, with 8 bases remaining between them. CDR3 length: 15 residues. Germline CDR1 reads PRHDT; CDR2 reads FYEKMQ (reference sequence). In the case of this clonotype: The antigen is unknown.

The chain is built from TRBV13 and TRBJ2-1; D might be TRBD2 (5 bases). The receptor's source is a man between 18 and 29 years old with type 2 diabetes. Sequencing was done on a sample of peripheral blood mononuclear cells (PBMCs). The CDR3 is CASSLGLVTYNEQFF. The DNA of the CDR3 is TGTGCCAGCAGCTTAGGACTAGTTACCTACAATGAGCAGTTCTTC.